This T cell receptor (beta chain) comes out of a study of blood T cell repertoires in COVID-19. Here immunoSEQ multiplex PCR was the method, and the copy in TCRdb shows in-frame clones only, minus some. The sample comprises about half a million clones, roughly 89% of which are singletons, and over 0.7% rests with the top ten. Comment on this clone: This specimen includes other DNA sequences encoding the same CDR3.

The CDR3 runs to 11 residues. V shed 0 bases and J shed 10 bases, with 5 bases lying between them. Per the germline V gene, CDR1 is SGHRS and CDR2 is YFSETQ. Sequencing was carried out using peripheral blood. The chain combines TRBV5-1 with TRBJ2-1, with D maybe TRBD2 (5 bases). The TCR was taken from a man between 18 and 29 years old with COVID-19, enrolled during active disease. In DNA form, the CDR3 reads TGCGCCAGCAGCTTGGGCGGGGAGCAGTTCTTC. This encodes CASSLGGEQFF.